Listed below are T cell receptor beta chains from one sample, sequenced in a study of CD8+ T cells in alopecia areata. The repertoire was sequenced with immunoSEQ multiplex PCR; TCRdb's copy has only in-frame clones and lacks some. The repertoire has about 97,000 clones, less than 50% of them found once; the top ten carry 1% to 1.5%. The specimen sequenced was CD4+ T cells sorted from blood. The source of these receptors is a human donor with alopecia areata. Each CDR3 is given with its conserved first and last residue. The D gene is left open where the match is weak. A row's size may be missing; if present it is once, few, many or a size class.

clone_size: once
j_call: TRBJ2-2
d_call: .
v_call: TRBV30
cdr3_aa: CAWSRRARGTGELFF
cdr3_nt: TGTGCCTGGAGCCGACGGGCACGGGGCACCGGGGAGCTGTTTTTT

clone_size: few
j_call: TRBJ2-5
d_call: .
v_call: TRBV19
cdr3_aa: CASTSPGGETQYF
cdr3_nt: TGTGCCAGTACCTCCCCGGGCGGGGAGACCCAGTACTTC

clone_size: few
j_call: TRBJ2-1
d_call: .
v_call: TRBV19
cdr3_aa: CASSLSVGRRNEQFF
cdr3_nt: TGTGCCAGTAGTCTCTCGGTCGGGAGAAGGAATGAGCAGTTCTTC

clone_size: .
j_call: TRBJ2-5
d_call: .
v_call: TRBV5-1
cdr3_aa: CASRTGRQETQYF
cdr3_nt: TGCGCCAGCAGGACAGGCCGTCAAGAGACCCAGTACTTC

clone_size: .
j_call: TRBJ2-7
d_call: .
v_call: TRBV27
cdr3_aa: CASSSGYEQYF
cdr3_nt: TGTGCCAGCAGTTCAGGGTACGAGCAGTACTTC

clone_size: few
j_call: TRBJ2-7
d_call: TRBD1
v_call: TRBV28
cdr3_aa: CASSGTGPEQYF
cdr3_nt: TGTGCCAGCAGTGGGACAGGGCCCGAGCAGTACTTC

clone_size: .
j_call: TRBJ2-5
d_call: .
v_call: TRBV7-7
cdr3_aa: CASSSSLVSIETQYF
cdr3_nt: TGTGCCAGCAGCTCCTCTCTAGTCTCGATCGAGACCCAGTACTTC

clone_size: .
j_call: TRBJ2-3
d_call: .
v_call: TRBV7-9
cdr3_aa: CASSFSGHTDTQYF
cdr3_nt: TGTGCCAGCAGCTTCTCAGGGCACACAGATACGCAGTATTTT

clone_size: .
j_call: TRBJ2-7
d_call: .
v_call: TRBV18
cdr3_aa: CASSPQSSYEQYF
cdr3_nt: TGTGCCAGCTCACCTCAGAGCTCCTACGAGCAGTACTTC

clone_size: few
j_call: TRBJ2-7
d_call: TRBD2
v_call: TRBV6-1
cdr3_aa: CASIFSFRQGGEQYF
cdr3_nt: TGTGCCAGCATCTTCTCTTTTCGGCAGGGAGGGGAGCAGTACTTC